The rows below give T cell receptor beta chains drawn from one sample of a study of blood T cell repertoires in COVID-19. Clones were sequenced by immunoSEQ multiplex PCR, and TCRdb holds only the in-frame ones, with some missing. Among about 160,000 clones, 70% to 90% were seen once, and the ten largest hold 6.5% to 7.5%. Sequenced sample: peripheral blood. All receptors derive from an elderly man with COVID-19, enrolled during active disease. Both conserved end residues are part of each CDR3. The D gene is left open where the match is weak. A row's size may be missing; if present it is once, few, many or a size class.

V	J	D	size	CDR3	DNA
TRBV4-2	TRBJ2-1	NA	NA	CASSQGGLYIQFF	TGTGCCAGCAGCCAAGGGGGGCTTTATATACAGTTCTTC
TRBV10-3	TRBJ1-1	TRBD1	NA	CAIRDRVTEAFF	TGTGCCATCAGGGACAGGGTCACTGAAGCTTTCTTT
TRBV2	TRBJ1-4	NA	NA	CASNLQGGNEKLFF	TGTGCCAGCAACTTACAGGGAGGGAATGAAAAACTGTTTTTT
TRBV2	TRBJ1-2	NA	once	CASSTGFQYGYTF	TGTGCCAGCAGTACAGGTTTCCAGTATGGCTACACCTTC
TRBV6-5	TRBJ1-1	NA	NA	CASSLNGLNTEAFF	TGTGCCAGCAGTTTGAATGGCTTAAACACTGAAGCTTTCTTT
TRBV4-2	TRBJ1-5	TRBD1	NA	CASSRRSQGDQPQHF	TGTGCCAGCAGCCGCCGATCACAGGGGGATCAGCCCCAGCATTTT
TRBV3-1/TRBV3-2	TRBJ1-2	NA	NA	CASSQGGVGGYTF	TGTGCCAGCAGCCAAGGGGGGGTGGGCGGCTACACCTTC
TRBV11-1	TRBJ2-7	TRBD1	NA	CASSSVGTGALYEQYF	TGTGCCAGCAGCTCCGTGGGGACAGGGGCCCTCTACGAGCAGTACTTC
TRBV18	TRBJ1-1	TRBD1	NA	CASSPLLTGARAEAFF	TGTGCCAGCTCACCACTCCTGACAGGGGCAAGGGCTGAAGCTTTCTTT
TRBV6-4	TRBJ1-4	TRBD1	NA	CASSIRGREKLFF	TGTGCCAGCAGTATCAGGGGGAGGGAAAAACTGTTTTTT
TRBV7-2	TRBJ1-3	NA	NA	CASSPSVGNTIYF	TGTGCCAGCAGCCCCTCGGTGGGAAACACCATATATTTT
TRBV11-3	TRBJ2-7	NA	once	CASSPSGQEGSEQYF	TGTGCCAGCAGCCCTTCAGGACAGGAGGGGTCCGAGCAGTACTTC
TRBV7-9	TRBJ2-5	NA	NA	CAARKGAGTETQYF	TGTGCCGCCCGTAAGGGGGCGGGGACAGAGACCCAGTACTTC
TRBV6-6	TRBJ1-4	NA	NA	CASRRAGPTNEKLFF	TGTGCCAGCAGACGTGCAGGGCCGACTAATGAAAAACTGTTTTTT
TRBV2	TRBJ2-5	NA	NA	CASSPTRTGETQYF	TGTGCCAGCAGTCCTACCCGGACGGGGGAGACCCAGTACTTC
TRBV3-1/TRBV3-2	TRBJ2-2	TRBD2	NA	CASSGGLFLNTGELFF	TGTGCCAGCAGCGGGGGACTATTCCTAAACACCGGGGAGCTGTTTTTT
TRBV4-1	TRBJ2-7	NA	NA	CASSQRQAYEQYF	TGCGCCAGCAGCCAAAGACAGGCCTACGAGCAGTACTTC
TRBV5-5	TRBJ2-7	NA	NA	CASSLAVEWSSYEQYF	TGTGCCAGCAGCTTGGCCGTGGAGTGGAGCTCCTACGAGCAGTACTTC
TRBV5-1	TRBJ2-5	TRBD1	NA	CASSLSDRGRETQYF	TGCGCCAGCAGCTTGAGCGACAGGGGGCGCGAGACCCAGTACTTC
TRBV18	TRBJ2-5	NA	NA	CASGARVEEETQYF	TGTGCCAGTGGGGCCAGGGTGGAAGAAGAGACCCAGTACTTC
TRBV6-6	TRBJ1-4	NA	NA	CASSHSDREVREKLFF	TGTGCCAGCAGCCATTCCGACAGAGAAGTTAGGGAAAAACTGTTTTTT
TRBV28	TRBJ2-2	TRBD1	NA	CASSPPGQGNGELFF	TGTGCCAGCAGTCCCCCGGGACAGGGAAACGGGGAGCTGTTTTTT
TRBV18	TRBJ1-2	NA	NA	CASSPGAPYGYTF	TGTGCCAGCTCACCAGGGGCACCCTATGGCTACACCTTC
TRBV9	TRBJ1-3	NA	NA	CASSVGGPSASGNTIYF	TGTGCCAGCAGCGTCGGCGGGCCCTCCGCCTCTGGAAACACCATATATTTT
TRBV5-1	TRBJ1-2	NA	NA	CASSLGPPSTGSRYGYTF	TGCGCCAGCAGCTTGGGCCCTCCTTCGACAGGATCAAGGTATGGCTACACCTTC
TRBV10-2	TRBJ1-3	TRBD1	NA	CASRDAGTVDGNTIYF	TGCGCCAGCAGGGACGCCGGGACAGTGGACGGAAACACCATATATTTT
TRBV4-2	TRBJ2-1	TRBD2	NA	CASSQGRTAGDEQFF	TGTGCCAGCAGCCAAGGGCGGACAGCGGGGGATGAGCAGTTCTTC
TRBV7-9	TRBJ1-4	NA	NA	CASSLAGLGEKLFF	TGTGCCAGCAGCTTAGCGGGACTGGGCGAAAAACTGTTTTTT
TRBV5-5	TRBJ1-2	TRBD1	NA	CASSRTRTGTAYGYTF	TGTGCCAGCAGCCGAACTAGGACAGGGACAGCCTATGGCTACACCTTC
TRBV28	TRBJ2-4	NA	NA	CASSPQGLANIQYF	TGTGCCAGCAGCCCCCAGGGGTTAGCGAACATTCAGTACTTC
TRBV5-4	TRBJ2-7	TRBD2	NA	CASSPRLAGDYEQYF	TGTGCCAGCAGTCCTAGACTAGCGGGGGACTACGAGCAGTACTTC
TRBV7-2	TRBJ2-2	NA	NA	CASSLARAWAGELFF	TGTGCCAGCAGCTTAGCGCGGGCATGGGCCGGGGAGCTGTTTTTT
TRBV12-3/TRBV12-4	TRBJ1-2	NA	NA	CASSFTRDYGYTF	TGTGCCAGCAGTTTCACGAGGGACTATGGCTACACCTTC
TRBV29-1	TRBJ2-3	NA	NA	CSVELPGTDTQYF	TGCAGCGTTGAACTCCCCGGGACAGATACGCAGTATTTT
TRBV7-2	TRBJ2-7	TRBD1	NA	CASSSNTGQGYEQYF	TGTGCCAGCAGCTCGAATACGGGACAGGGATACGAGCAGTACTTC
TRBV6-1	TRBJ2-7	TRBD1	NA	CASSSPGQESYEQYF	TGTGCCAGCAGTTCACCGGGACAGGAGTCCTACGAGCAGTACTTC
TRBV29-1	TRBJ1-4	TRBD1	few	CSVARTGGEKLFF	TGCAGCGTAGCCCGGACAGGGGGTGAAAAACTGTTTTTT
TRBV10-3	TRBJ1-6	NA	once	CAIRNYSDSPLHF	TGTGCCATCAGGAACTACTCGGATTCACCCCTCCACTTT
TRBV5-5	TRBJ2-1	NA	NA	CASSLAHYNEQFF	TGTGCCAGCAGCTTAGCCCACTACAATGAGCAGTTCTTC
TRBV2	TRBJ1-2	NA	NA	CASTGFREAYGYTF	TGTGCCTCCACGGGGTTCAGGGAGGCCTATGGCTACACCTTC
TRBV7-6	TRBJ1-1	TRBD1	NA	CASSKSGTGYTEAFF	TGTGCCAGCAGCAAGAGCGGGACAGGGTACACTGAAGCTTTCTTT
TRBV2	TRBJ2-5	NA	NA	CASNQGVETQYF	TGTGCCAGCAATCAGGGTGTAGAGACCCAGTACTTC
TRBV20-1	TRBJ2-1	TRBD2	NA	CSASAGGTSGSNEQFF	TGCAGTGCTAGTGCCGGGGGGACTAGCGGTTCCAATGAGCAGTTCTTC
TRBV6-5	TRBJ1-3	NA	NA	CASSPTGDTIYF	TGTGCCAGCAGCCCCACGGGGGACACCATATATTTT
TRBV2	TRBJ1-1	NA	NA	CASSDTGTEAFF	TGTGCCAGCAGTGATACAGGGACTGAAGCTTTCTTT
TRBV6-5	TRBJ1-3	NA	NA	CASSYVLPTIYF	TGTGCCAGCAGTTACGTCCTCCCCACCATATATTTT
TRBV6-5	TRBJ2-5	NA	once	CASSYSYSNQETQYF	TGTGCCAGCAGTTACTCCTACTCAAACCAAGAGACCCAGTACTTC
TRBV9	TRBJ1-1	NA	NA	CASSVGPGGTEAFF	TGTGCCAGCAGCGTAGGCCCCGGGGGGACTGAAGCTTTCTTT
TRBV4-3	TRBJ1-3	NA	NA	CASSQDREPGHSGNTIYF	TGCGCCAGCAGCCAAGATCGGGAGCCAGGACACTCTGGAAACACCATATATTTT
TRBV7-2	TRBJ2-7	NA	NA	CASSPRRDSLEQYF	TGTGCCAGCAGCCCTAGGCGGGACTCCCTAGAGCAGTACTTC
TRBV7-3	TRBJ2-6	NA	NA	CASSLLPGNSGANVLTF	TGTGCCAGCAGCTTGTTGCCAGGGAACTCTGGGGCCAACGTCCTGACTTTC
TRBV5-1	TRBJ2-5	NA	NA	CASSLGGAYQETQYF	TGCGCCAGCAGCTTAGGGGGTGCGTACCAAGAGACCCAGTACTTC
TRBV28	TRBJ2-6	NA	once	CASRSAGTNVLTF	TGTGCCAGCAGGTCGGCGGGCACCAACGTCCTGACTTTC
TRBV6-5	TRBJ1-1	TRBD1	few	CASRNPGQGWTEAFF	TGTGCCAGTCGAAATCCGGGACAGGGGTGGACTGAAGCTTTCTTT
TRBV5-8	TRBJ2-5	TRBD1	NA	CASSLADRETQYF	TGTGCCAGCAGCTTGGCGGACAGGGAGACCCAGTACTTC
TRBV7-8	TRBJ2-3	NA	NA	CASSPTDTDTQYF	TGTGCCAGCAGCCCGACAGACACAGATACGCAGTATTTT
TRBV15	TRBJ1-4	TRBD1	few	CATSRSRDSREKLFF	TGTGCCACCAGCAGGTCCCGGGACAGTCGGGAAAAACTGTTTTTT
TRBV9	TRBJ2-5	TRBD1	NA	CASSVQATGGRETQYF	TGTGCCAGCAGCGTACAGGCTACAGGGGGCAGAGAGACCCAGTACTTC
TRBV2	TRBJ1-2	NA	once	CASSGPANYGYTF	TGTGCCAGCAGTGGTCCCGCGAACTATGGCTACACCTTC